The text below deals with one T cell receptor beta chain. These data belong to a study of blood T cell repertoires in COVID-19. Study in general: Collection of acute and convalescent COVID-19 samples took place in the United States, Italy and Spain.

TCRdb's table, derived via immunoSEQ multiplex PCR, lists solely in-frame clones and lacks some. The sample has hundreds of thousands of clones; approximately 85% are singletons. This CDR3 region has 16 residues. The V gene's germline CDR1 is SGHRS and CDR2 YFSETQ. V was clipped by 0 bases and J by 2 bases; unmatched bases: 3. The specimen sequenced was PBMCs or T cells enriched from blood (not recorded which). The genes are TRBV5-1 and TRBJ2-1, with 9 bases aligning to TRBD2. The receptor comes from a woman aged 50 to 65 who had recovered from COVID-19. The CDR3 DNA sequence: TGCGCCAGCAGCTTGGATTTAGCGGGGGCCTACAATGAGCAGTTCTTC. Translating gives CASSLDLAGAYNEQFF.